These T cell receptor beta chains were read from a single sample in a study of high-grade serous ovarian cancer treatment subgroups. The assay was immunoSEQ multiplex PCR, and TCRdb's table has in-frame clones only and misses some. The sample consists of around 8,000 clones, 62% of them appearing once. The material sequenced was tumor tissue. These receptors were obtained from a human donor with high-grade serous ovarian cancer. The CDR3 runs from the conserved cysteine through the conserved F or W. D genes are given only for firm matches. Not all rows give a size; the values are once, few, many and, for expanded clones, a class.

d_call	v_call	j_call	clone_size	cdr3_aa	cdr3_nt
TRBD1	TRBV28	TRBJ2-1	.	CASTPDRGPSYNEQFF	TGTGCCAGCACCCCGGACAGGGGCCCATCCTACAATGAGCAGTTCTTC
TRBD2	TRBV18	TRBJ2-7	.	CASSPVSSGTYEQYF	TGTGCCAGCTCACCAGTGTCTAGCGGGACCTACGAGCAGTACTTC
.	TRBV5-5	TRBJ1-5	.	CASSTFPDQPQHF	TGTGCCAGCAGCACCTTCCCGGATCAGCCCCAGCATTTT
TRBD2	TRBV5-1	TRBJ2-7	.	CASSLAVSGSPGDEQYF	TGCGCCAGCAGCTTGGCGGTTAGCGGGAGCCCCGGGGACGAGCAGTACTTC
.	TRBV28	TRBJ1-4	.	CASGRGDAQNEKLFF	TGTGCCAGCGGTCGAGGGGACGCCCAAAATGAAAAACTGTTTTTT
.	TRBV18	TRBJ1-3	.	CASSFTTGSGNTIYF	TGTGCCAGCTCTTTCACCACGGGGTCCGGAAACACCATATATTTT
.	TRBV9	TRBJ2-3	.	CASSEGGGLDTDTQYF	TGTGCCAGCAGCGAGGGAGGGGGTCTAGACACAGATACGCAGTATTTT
.	TRBV28	TRBJ1-2	.	CASSFDIKGYTF	TGTGCCAGCAGTTTTGACATCAAGGGCTACACCTTC
.	TRBV28	TRBJ2-2	.	CASSTPVMGPGELFF	TGTGCCAGCAGTACCCCGGTCATGGGCCCCGGGGAGCTGTTTTTT
TRBD2	TRBV5-1	TRBJ2-1	once	CASSWGLALGNEQFF	TGCGCCAGCAGCTGGGGACTAGCTTTGGGCAATGAGCAGTTCTTC
.	TRBV7-3	TRBJ2-3	.	CASSSSGSTDTQYF	TGTGCCAGCAGCTCTTCGGGCTCCACAGATACGCAGTATTTT
TRBD1	TRBV11-2	TRBJ2-7	medium-sized	CASSAGQGRGYEQYF	TGTGCCAGCAGCGCCGGACAGGGGAGAGGCTACGAGCAGTACTTC
.	TRBV6-5	TRBJ2-4	.	CASSYLGTPNIQYF	TGTGCCAGCAGTTACTTGGGGACCCCAAACATTCAGTACTTC
.	TRBV4-1	TRBJ2-7	.	CASSQDGGNEQYF	TGCGCCAGCAGCCAAGATGGGGGGAACGAGCAGTACTTC
TRBD1	TRBV6-5	TRBJ1-2	.	CASSRQGGKNGYTF	TGTGCCAGCAGTCGACAGGGGGGAAAGAATGGCTACACCTTC
TRBD1	TRBV11-2	TRBJ1-6	.	CASSLGDRRVNSPLHF	TGTGCCAGCAGCTTAGGGGACAGGAGAGTAAATTCACCCCTCCACTTT
TRBD1	TRBV28	TRBJ2-7	.	CASTTGGAGLEQYF	TGTGCCAGTACAACAGGGGGCGCCGGTCTCGAGCAGTACTTC
.	TRBV29-1	TRBJ1-2	.	CSVDKTRGGYRYGYTF	TGCAGCGTTGACAAGACACGTGGAGGGTATCGCTATGGCTACACCTTC
TRBD1	TRBV28	TRBJ2-7	.	CASSLIGQGVGEQYF	TGTGCCAGCAGTTTAATCGGACAGGGCGTTGGCGAGCAGTACTTC
TRBD2	TRBV12-5	TRBJ2-3	.	CASGLVLDGRVRSTDTQYF	TGTGCTAGTGGTTTGGTACTGGACGGGAGGGTTAGGAGCACAGATACGCAGTATTTT
TRBD1	TRBV5-1	TRBJ1-1	.	CASSLGTGDTEAFF	TGCGCCAGCAGCTTAGGGACAGGAGACACTGAAGCTTTCTTT
.	TRBV28	TRBJ2-1	.	CASSWATGANEQFF	TGTGCCAGCAGCTGGGCGACGGGGGCCAATGAGCAGTTCTTC
TRBD1	TRBV7-2	TRBJ1-2	.	CASSLKSGTGYGYTF	TGTGCCAGCAGCTTAAAATCCGGGACAGGCTATGGCTACACCTTC
TRBD2	TRBV12-5	TRBJ2-5	.	CASGLVPDGTTTIGETQYF	TGTGCTAGTGGTTTGGTACCCGACGGGACTACCACTATCGGAGAGACCCAGTACTTC
.	TRBV7-2	TRBJ1-4	once	CASSLVGRPGNEKLFF	TGTGCCAGCAGCTTGGTTGGGCGGCCTGGGAATGAAAAACTGTTTTTT
.	TRBV4-3	TRBJ2-6	.	CASSQDWNSGVSGANVLTF	TGCGCCAGCAGCCAAGATTGGAATAGCGGTGTATCTGGGGCCAACGTCCTGACTTTC
TRBD2	TRBV5-4	TRBJ2-3	medium-sized	CASSLGVLRLAGNFTDTQYF	TGTGCCAGCAGCTTGGGAGTGCTAAGACTAGCGGGAAACTTCACAGATACGCAGTATTTT
TRBD2	TRBV13	TRBJ2-7	few	CASSARRSGGYEQYF	TGTGCCAGCAGCGCTCGGCGGAGCGGGGGCTACGAGCAGTACTTC
.	TRBV7-2	TRBJ2-5	.	CASSLNNGETQYF	TGTGCCAGCAGCTTAAACAACGGCGAGACCCAGTACTTC
TRBD2	TRBV7-2	TRBJ2-1	once	CASSQRLAGGNEQFF	TGTGCCAGCAGCCAAAGGTTAGCGGGTGGCAATGAGCAGTTCTTC
.	TRBV6-1	TRBJ2-7	.	CAARDASSYEQYF	TGTGCCGCAAGGGACGCAAGCTCCTACGAGCAGTACTTC
TRBD2	TRBV9	TRBJ2-1	once	CASSPGLAGGPFF	TGTGCCAGCAGCCCGGGACTAGCGGGAGGGCCATTCTTC
.	TRBV18	TRBJ2-1	.	CASSPSTYNEQFF	TGTGCCAGCTCACCGAGTACTTACAATGAGCAGTTCTTC
.	TRBV5-6	TRBJ2-5	.	CASSWRRGPQETQYF	TGTGCCAGCAGCTGGCGGCGGGGCCCACAAGAGACCCAGTACTTC
.	TRBV11-3	TRBJ1-3	once	CASSPSGNTIYF	TGTGCCAGCAGCCCGTCTGGAAACACCATATATTTT
.	TRBV4-1	TRBJ1-3	few	CASSQLNSGNTIYF	TGCGCCAGCAGCCAGCTCAACTCTGGAAACACCATATATTTT
.	TRBV28	TRBJ2-1	.	CASSFVIGAVANEQFF	TGTGCCAGCAGTTTTGTTATCGGTGCGGTGGCGAATGAGCAGTTCTTC
.	TRBV6-1	TRBJ2-5	.	CASSEGQVQETQYF	TGTGCCAGCAGTGAAGGACAGGTACAAGAGACCCAGTACTTC
TRBD2	TRBV28	TRBJ2-1	.	CASSWGRDEQFF	TGTGCCAGCAGTTGGGGGAGGGATGAGCAGTTCTTC
TRBD1	TRBV5-5	TRBJ1-5	.	CASSVGQYYSNQPQHF	TGTGCCAGCAGCGTGGGACAGTACTATAGCAATCAGCCCCAGCATTTT
.	TRBV19	TRBJ1-4	.	CASSIPGSREKLFF	TGTGCCAGTAGTATCCCGGGGTCGAGAGAAAAACTGTTTTTT
.	TRBV28	TRBJ1-5	few	CASKDSPGQPQHF	TGTGCCAGCAAGGACAGCCCTGGGCAGCCCCAGCATTTT
.	TRBV7-2	TRBJ1-1	few	CASSPRWVAGAFF	TGTGCCAGCAGCCCCCGTTGGGTTGCGGGAGCTTTCTTT
TRBD2	TRBV5-4	TRBJ2-1	.	CASSSSGGSEQFF	TGTGCCAGCAGTTCTAGCGGGGGCAGTGAGCAGTTCTTC
.	TRBV6-5	TRBJ2-3	.	CASSYSASDTQYF	TGTGCCAGCAGTTACTCGGCGTCAGATACGCAGTATTTT
.	TRBV19	TRBJ2-6	.	CASSPSANTGANVLTF	TGTGCCAGTAGTCCTAGCGCCAACACTGGGGCCAACGTCCTGACTTTC
.	TRBV6-5	TRBJ1-4	.	CASSYSERAGEKLFF	TGTGCCAGCAGTTACTCGGAGAGGGCGGGTGAAAAACTGTTTTTT
.	TRBV7-9	TRBJ2-5	.	CASSLVGQETQYF	TGTGCCAGCAGCTTAGTGGGCCAAGAGACCCAGTACTTC
.	TRBV5-6	TRBJ1-3	few	CASSFPGFGNTIYF	TGTGCCAGCAGCTTCCCGGGTTTTGGGAACACCATATATTTT
.	TRBV5-1	TRBJ2-3	once	CASRRDSMFPDTQYF	TGCGCCAGCAGAAGGGATTCCATGTTCCCAGATACGCAGTATTTT
TRBD2	TRBV11-2	TRBJ2-2	few	CASRFRTSGTGELFF	TGTGCCAGCAGATTCAGGACTAGCGGGACCGGGGAGCTGTTTTTT
.	TRBV28	TRBJ2-7	.	CASRGTPFSYEQYF	TGTGCCAGCAGGGGGACCCCGTTTTCCTACGAGCAGTACTTC
.	TRBV5-1	TRBJ2-1	.	CASSVQGPNEQFF	TGCGCCAGCAGCGTGCAGGGACCCAATGAGCAGTTCTTC
.	TRBV5-6	TRBJ1-3	.	CASSLGRRYSGNTIYF	TGTGCCAGCAGCCTCGGACGCAGGTACTCTGGAAACACCATATATTTT
.	TRBV11-2	TRBJ1-3	.	CASSPNRAISGNTIYF	TGTGCCAGCAGCCCAAACAGGGCTATCTCTGGAAACACCATATATTTT
TRBD1	TRBV9	TRBJ2-4	.	CASSEEGQGRNIQYF	TGTGCCAGCAGCGAGGAGGGACAGGGTCGAAACATTCAGTACTTC
TRBD2	TRBV7-9	TRBJ2-1	.	CASSQLAGVVNEQFF	TGTGCCAGCAGCCAACTAGCGGGAGTAGTAAATGAGCAGTTCTTC
.	TRBV28	TRBJ1-1	.	CASSPPGFQAFF	TGTGCCAGCAGTCCCCCAGGGTTTCAAGCTTTCTTT
.	TRBV5-1	TRBJ2-1	.	CASSSQGHEQFF	TGCGCCAGCAGCTCCCAGGGCCATGAGCAGTTCTTC
TRBD1	TRBV28	TRBJ2-5	once	CASIAGTAQETQYF	TGTGCCAGCATCGCCGGGACAGCCCAAGAGACCCAGTACTTC